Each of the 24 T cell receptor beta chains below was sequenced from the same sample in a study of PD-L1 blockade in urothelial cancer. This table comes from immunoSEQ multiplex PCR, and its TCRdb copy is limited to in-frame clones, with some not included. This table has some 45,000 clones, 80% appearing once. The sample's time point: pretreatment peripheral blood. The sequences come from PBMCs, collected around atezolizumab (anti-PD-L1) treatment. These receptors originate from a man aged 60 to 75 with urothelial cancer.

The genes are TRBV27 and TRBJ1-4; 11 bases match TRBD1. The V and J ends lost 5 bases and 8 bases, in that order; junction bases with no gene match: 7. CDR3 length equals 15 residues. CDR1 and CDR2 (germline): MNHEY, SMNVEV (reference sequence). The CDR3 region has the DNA TGTGCCAGCAGTCACCGGACAGGGGGCTCCGAAAAACTGTTTTTT. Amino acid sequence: CASSHRTGGSEKLFF.

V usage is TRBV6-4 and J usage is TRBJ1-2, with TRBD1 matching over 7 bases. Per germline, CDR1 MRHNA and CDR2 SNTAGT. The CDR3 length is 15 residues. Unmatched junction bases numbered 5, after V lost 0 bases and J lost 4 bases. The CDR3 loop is CASSDSVGTAYGYTF. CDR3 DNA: TGTGCCAGCAGTGACTCGGTGGGGACAGCCTATGGCTACACCTTC.

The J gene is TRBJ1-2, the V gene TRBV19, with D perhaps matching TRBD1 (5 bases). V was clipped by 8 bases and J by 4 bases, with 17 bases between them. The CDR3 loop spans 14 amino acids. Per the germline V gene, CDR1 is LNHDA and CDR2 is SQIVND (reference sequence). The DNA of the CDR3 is TGTGCCAGTGGAGACAGTCGGGCGGTCTATGGCTACACCTTC. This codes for CASGDSRAVYGYTF.

Here the CDR3 DNA reads TGTGCCAGCAGCTCTGCTTGGGACAAGACGAGCAATCAGCCCCAGCATTTT. Translated: CASSSAWDKTSNQPQHF. V gene TRBV7-9 combines with J gene TRBJ1-5; TRBD1 is a possible D gene (6 bases). The germline V and J ends were trimmed by 4 bases and 1 base, with 17 bases remaining between them. The CDR3 runs to 17 residues. Germline V gene data show CDR1 as SEHNR and CDR2 as FQNEAQ (reference sequence).

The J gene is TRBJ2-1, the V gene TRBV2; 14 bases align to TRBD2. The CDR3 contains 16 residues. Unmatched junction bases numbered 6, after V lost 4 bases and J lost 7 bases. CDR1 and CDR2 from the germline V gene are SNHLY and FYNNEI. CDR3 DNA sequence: TGTGCCAGCAGTGGGTTGACTAGCGGGAGGGGTAATGAGCAGTTCTTC. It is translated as CASSGLTSGRGNEQFF.

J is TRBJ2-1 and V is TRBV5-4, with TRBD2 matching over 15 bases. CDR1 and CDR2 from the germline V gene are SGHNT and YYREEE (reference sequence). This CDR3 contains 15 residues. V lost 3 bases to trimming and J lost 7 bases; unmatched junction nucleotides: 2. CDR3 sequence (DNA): TGTGCCAGCAGCTGGACTAGCGGGGGGGCAAATGAGCAGTTCTTC. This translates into CASSWTSGGANEQFF.

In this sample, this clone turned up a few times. The CDR3 sequence: CASSVNRVGTEAFF. CDR3 coding DNA: TGTGCCAGCAGCGTAAACAGGGTAGGCACTGAAGCTTTCTTT. The chain recombines TRBV9 with TRBJ1-1; perhaps TRBD1 as D (6 bases). Trimming stripped 1 base from V and 4 bases from J, with 11 bases between. Germline assignment: CDR1 SGDLS and CDR2 YYNGEE. This CDR3 has 14 amino acids. Drawing the rest from reference TRBV9 and TRBJ1-1, the complete variable domain is DSGVTQTPKHLITATGQRVTLRCSPRSGDLSVYWYQQSLDQGLQFLIQYYNGEERAKGNILERFSAQQFPDLHSELNLSSLELGDSALYFCASSVNRVGTEAFFGQGTRLTVV.

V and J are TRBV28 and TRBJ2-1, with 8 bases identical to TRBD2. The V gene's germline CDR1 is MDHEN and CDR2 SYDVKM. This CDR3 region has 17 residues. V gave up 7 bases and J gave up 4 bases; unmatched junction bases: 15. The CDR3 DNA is TGTGCCAGCACGTCAGCGGGAGAGGTCGCCAGTTACAATGAGCAGTTCTTC. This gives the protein CASTSAGEVASYNEQFF.

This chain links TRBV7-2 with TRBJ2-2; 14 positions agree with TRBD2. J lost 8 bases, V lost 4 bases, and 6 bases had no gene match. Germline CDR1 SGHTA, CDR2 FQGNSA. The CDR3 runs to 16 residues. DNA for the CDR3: TGTGCCAGCAGCTCCCAGGGACTAGCGGGAGAGGGGGAGCTGTTTTTT. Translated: CASSSQGLAGEGELFF.

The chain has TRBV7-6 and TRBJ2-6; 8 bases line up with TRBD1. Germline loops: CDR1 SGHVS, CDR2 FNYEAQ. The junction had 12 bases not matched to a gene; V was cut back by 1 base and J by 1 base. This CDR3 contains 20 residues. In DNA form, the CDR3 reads TGTGCCAGCAGCTTAGAGGGAGACAGGGGAAGAGGGTCTGGGGCCAACGTCCTGACTTTC. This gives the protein CASSLEGDRGRGSGANVLTF.

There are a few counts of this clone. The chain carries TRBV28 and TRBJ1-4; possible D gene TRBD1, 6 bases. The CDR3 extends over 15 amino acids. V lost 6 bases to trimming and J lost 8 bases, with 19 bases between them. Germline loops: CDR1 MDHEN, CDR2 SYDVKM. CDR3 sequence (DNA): TGTGCCAGCAGCTCGAGGGAGGGGGGGGTGGAAAAACTGTTTTTT. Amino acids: CASSSREGGVEKLFF. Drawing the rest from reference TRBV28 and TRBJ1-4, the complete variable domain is DVKVTQSSRYLVKRTGEKVFLECVQDMDHENMFWYRQDPGLGLRLIYFSYDVKMKEKGDIPEGYSVSREKKERFSLILESASTNQTSMYLCASSSREGGVEKLFFGSGTQLSVL.

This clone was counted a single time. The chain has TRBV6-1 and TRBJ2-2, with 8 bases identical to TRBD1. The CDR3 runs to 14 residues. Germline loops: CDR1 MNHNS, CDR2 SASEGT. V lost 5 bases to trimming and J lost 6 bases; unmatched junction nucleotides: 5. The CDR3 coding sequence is TGTGCCAGCAGTATTCTACAGGGGGCCGGGGAGCTGTTTTTT. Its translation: CASSILQGAGELFF.

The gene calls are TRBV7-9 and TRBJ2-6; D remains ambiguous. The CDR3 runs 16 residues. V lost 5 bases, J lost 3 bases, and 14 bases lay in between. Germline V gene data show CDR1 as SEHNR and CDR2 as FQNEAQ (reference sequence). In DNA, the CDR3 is TGTGCCAGCAGCCAGCGCGAGAGAGATGGGGCCAACGTCCTGACTTTC. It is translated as CASSQRERDGANVLTF.

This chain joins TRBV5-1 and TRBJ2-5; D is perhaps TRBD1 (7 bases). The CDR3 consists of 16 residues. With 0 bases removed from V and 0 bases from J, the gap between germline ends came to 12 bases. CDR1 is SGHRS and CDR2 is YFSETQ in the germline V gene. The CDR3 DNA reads TGCGCCAGCAGCTTGGTGGCAGGGGGGAACCAAGAGACCCAGTACTTC. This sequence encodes CASSLVAGGNQETQYF.

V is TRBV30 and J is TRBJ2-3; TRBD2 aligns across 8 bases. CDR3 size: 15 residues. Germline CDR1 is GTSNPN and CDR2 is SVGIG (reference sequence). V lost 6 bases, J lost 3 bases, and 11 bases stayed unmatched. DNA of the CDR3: TGTGCCTGTCGGCTTGGTAGCGGGATAACAGATACGCAGTATTTT. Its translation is CACRLGSGITDTQYF. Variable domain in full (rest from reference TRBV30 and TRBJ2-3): SQTIHQWPATLVQPVGSPLSLECTVEGTSNPNLYWYRQAAGRGLQLLFYSVGIGQISSEVPQNLSASRPQDRQFILSSKKLLLSDSGFYLCACRLGSGITDTQYFGPGTRLTVL.

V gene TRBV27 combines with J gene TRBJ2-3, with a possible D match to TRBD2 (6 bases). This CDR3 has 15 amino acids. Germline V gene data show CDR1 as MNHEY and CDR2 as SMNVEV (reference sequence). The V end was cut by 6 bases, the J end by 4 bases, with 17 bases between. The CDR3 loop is CASSGRTIDADTQYF. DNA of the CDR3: TGTGCCAGCAGCGGTAGGACTATAGATGCAGATACGCAGTATTTT.

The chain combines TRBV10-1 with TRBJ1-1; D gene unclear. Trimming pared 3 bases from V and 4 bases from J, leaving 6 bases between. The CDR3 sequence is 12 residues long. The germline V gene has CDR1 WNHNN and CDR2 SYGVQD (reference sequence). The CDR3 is CASSDSLTEAFF. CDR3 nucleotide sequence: TGCGCCAGCAGTGATAGTCTCACTGAAGCTTTCTTT.

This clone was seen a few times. As DNA, the CDR3 is TGTGCCAGCGGGGGAGGCGGCAATCAGCCCCAGCATTTT. Translated, it gives CASGGGGNQPQHF. The chain uses TRBV6-1 and TRBJ1-5; D possibly corresponds to TRBD1 (5 bases). The germline gives CDR1 MNHNS, CDR2 SASEGT. The CDR3 has 13 residues. V lost 8 bases and J lost 2, with 10 bases in between.

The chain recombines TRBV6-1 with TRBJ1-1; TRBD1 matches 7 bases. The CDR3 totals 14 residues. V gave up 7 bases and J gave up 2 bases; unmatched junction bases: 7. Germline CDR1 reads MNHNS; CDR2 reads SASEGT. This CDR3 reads CASTRQGGNTEAFF. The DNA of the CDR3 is TGTGCCAGCACGAGACAGGGAGGAAACACTGAAGCTTTCTTT.

The CDR3 nucleotides read TGTGCCAGCAGTTCACAGCGGGAGGGAGGGGAGCTGTTTTTT. Amino acids: CASSSQREGGELFF. This chain joins TRBV6-5 and TRBJ2-2, with 10 bases aligning to TRBD2. The V gene end was trimmed by 4 bases and the J gene end by 8 bases; junction bases not matched to a gene: 4. The CDR3 runs to 14 residues. The germline V gene has CDR1 MNHEY and CDR2 SVGAGI.

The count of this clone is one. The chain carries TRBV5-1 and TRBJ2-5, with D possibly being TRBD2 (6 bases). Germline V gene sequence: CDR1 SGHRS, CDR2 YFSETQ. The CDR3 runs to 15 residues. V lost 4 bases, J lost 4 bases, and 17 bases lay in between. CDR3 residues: CASSPGTAGRETQYF. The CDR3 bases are TGCGCCAGCAGCCCTGGAACGGCCGGGAGAGAGACCCAGTACTTC.

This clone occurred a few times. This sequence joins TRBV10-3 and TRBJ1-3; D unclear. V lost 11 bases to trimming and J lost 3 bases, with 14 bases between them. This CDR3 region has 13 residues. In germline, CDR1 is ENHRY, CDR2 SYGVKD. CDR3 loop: CAHARVGGNTIYF. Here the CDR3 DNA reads TGTGCCCATGCTCGGGTGGGTGGAAACACCATATATTTT.

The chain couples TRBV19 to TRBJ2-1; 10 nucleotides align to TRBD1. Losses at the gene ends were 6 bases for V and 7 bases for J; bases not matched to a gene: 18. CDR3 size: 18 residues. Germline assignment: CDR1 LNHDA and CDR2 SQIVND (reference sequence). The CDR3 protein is CASSLTGGGGGPGNEQFF. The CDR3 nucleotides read TGTGCCAGTAGCCTGACAGGGGGCGGAGGGGGGCCGGGGAATGAGCAGTTCTTC.

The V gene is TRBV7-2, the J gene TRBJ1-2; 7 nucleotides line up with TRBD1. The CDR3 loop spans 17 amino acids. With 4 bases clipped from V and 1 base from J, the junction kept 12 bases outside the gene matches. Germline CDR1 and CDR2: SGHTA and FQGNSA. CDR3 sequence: CASSSSRGTALNYGYTF. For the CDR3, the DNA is TGTGCCAGCAGCTCTTCCAGGGGGACAGCCCTTAACTATGGCTACACCTTC.